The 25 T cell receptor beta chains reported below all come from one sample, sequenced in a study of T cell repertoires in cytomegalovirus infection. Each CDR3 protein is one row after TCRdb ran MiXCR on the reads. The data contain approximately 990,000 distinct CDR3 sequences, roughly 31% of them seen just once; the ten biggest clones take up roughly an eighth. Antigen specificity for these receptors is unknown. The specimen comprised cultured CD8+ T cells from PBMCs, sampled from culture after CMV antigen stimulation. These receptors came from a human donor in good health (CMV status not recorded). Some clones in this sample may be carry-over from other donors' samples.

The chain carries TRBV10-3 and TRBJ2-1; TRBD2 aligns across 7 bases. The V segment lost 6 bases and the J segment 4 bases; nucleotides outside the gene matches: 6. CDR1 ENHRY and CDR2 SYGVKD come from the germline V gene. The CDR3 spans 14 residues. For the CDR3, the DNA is TGTGCCATCAGCCCGGGGGGACTGTACAATGAGCAGTTCTTC. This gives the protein CAISPGGLYNEQFF.

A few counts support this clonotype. The CDR3 nucleotides read TGTGCCAGCAGTTTCGGAGTTCTCACTGAAGCTTTCTTT. Its protein is CASSFGVLTEAFF. The chain links TRBV27 to TRBJ1-1; D gene unclear. Germline V gene lookup returns CDR1 MNHEY and CDR2 SMNVEV (reference sequence). The CDR3 is 13 amino acids. Trimming removed 3 bases at V and 4 bases at J, with 9 bases between.

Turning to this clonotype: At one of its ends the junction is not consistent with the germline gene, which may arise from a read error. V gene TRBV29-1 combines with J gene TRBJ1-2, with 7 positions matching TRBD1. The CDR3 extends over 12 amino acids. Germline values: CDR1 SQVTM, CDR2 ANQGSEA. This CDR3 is CSVELRGGIYIF. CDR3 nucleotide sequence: TGCAGCGTTGAGCTCAGGGGGGGCATCTACATCTTC.

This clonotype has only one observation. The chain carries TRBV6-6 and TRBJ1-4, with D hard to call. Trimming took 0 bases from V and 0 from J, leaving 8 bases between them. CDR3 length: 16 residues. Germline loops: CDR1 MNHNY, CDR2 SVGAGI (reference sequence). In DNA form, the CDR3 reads TGTGCCAGCAGTTACTCCCAAGTTGCAACTAATGAAAAACTGTTTTTT. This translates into CASSYSQVATNEKLFF.

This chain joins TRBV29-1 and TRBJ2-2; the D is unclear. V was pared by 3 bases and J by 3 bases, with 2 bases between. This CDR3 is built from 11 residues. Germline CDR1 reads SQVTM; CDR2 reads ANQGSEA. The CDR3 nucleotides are TGCAGCGTTGATTACACCGGGGAGCTGTTTTTT. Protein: CSVDYTGELFF.

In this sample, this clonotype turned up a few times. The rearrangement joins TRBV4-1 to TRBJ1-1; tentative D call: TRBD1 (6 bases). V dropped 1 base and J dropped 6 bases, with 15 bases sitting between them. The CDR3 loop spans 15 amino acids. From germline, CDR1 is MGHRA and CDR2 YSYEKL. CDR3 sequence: CASSQGGGPVPEAFF. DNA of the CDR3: TGCGCCAGCAGCCAAGGGGGGGGGCCGGTCCCTGAAGCTTTCTTT.

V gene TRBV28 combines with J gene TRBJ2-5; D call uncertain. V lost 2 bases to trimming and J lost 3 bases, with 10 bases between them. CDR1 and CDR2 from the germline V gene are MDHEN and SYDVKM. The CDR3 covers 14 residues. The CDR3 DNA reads TGTGCCAGCAGTTTAAATCTTGGGAAAGAGACCCAGTACTTC. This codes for CASSLNLGKETQYF.

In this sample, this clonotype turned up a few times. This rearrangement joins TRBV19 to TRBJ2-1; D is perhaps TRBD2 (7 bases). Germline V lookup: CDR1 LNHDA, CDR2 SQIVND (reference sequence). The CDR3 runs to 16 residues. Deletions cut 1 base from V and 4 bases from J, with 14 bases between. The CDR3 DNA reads TGTGCCAGTAGTATAGTGGCGGGGGCCTTTTACAATGAGCAGTTCTTC. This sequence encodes CASSIVAGAFYNEQFF.

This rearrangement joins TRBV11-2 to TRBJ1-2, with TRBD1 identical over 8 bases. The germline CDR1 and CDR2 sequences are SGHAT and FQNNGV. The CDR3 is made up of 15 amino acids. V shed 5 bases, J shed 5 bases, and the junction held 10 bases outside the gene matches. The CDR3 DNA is TGTGCCAGCAGCCCTAGCCCGAGACAGGGGTATGGCTACACCTTC. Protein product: CASSPSPRQGYGYTF.

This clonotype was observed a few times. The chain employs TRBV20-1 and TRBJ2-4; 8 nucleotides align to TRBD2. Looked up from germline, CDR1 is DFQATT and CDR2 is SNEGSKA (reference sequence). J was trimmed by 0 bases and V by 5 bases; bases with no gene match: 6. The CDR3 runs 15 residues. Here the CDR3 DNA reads TGCAGTGCTCCGGGGCGGGGGGTAGCCAAAAACATTCAGTACTTC. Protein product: CSAPGRGVAKNIQYF.

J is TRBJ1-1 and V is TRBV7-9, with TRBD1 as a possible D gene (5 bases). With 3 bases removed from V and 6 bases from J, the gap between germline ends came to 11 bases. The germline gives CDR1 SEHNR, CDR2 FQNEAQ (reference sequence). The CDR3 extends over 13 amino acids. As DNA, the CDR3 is TGTGCCAGCAGCTTTGGGGGGGAGGCTGAAGCTTTCTTT. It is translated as CASSFGGEAEAFF.

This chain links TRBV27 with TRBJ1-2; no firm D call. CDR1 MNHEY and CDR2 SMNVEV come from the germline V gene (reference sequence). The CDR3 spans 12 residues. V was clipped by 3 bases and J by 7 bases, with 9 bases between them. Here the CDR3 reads CASSFPGGGYTF. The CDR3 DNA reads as TGTGCCAGCAGTTTTCCGGGCGGTGGCTACACCTTC.

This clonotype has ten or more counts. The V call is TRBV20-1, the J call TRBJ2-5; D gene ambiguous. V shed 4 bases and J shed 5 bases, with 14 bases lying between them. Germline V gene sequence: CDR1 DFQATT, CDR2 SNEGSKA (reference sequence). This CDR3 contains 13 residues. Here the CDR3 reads CSATPSSWETQYF. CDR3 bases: TGCAGTGCTACCCCCTCGTCGTGGGAGACCCAGTACTTC.

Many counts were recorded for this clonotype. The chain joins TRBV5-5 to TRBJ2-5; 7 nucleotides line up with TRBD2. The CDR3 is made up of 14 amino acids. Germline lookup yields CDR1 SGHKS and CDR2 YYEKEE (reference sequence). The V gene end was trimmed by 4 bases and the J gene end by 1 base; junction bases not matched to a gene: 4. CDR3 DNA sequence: TGTGCCAGCAGCCCGGGACTAACCCAAGAGACCCAGTACTTC. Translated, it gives CASSPGLTQETQYF. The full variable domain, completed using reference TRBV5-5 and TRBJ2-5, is DAGVTQSPTHLIKTRGQQVTLRCSPISGHKSVSWYQQVLGQGPQFIFQYYEKEERGRGNFPDRFSARQFPNYSSELNVNALLLGDSALYLCASSPGLTQETQYFGPGTRLLVL.

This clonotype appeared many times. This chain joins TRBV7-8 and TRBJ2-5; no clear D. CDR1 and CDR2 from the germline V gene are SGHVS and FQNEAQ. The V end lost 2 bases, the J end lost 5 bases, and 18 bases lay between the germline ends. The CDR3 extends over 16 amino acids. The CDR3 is CASSLPTRYNWETQYF. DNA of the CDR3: TGTGCCAGCAGCTTACCTACTCGATACAACTGGGAGACCCAGTACTTC.

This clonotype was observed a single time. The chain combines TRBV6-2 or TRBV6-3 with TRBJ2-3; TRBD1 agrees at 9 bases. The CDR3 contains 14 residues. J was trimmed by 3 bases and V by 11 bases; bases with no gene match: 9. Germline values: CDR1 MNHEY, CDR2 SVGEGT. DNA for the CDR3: TGTGCCGGGCCCCCGGACAGGGGAACAGATACGCAGTATTTT. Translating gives CAGPPDRGTDTQYF.

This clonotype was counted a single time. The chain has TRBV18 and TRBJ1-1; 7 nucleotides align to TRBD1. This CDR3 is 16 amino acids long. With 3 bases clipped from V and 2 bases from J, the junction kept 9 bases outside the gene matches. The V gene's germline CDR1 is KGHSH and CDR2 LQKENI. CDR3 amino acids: CASSPPDRRYNTEAFF. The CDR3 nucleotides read TGTGCCAGCTCACCCCCGGACAGGCGATATAACACTGAAGCTTTCTTT. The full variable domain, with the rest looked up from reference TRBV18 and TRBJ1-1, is NAGVMQNPRHLVRRRGQEARLRCSPMKGHSHVYWYRQLPEEGLKFMVYLQKENIIDESGMPKERFSAEFPKEGPSILRIQQVVRGDSAAYFCASSPPDRRYNTEAFFGQGTRLTVV.

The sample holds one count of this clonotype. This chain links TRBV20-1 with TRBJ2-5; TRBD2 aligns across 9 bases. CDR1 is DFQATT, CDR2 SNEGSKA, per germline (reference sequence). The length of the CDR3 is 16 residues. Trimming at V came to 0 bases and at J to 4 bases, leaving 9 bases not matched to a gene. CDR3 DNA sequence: TGCAGTGCTAGAGAAGTTGAGGCTAGCGGGGCAGAGACCCAGTACTTC. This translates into CSAREVEASGAETQYF.

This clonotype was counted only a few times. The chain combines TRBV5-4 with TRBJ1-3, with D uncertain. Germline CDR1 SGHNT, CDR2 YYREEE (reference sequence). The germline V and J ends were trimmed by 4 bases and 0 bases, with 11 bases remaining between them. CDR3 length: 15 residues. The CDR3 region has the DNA TGTGCCAGCAGCCCCGGTCAGAGCTCTGGAAACACCATATATTTT. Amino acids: CASSPGQSSGNTIYF.

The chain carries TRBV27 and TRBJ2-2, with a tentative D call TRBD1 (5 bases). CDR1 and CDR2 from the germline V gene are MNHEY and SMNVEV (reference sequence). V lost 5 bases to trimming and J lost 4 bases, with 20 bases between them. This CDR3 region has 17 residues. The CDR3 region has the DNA TGTGCCAGCAGTCTCCTAGTAGGGGTGGCGAGCACCGGGGAGCTGTTTTTT. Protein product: CASSLLVGVASTGELFF.

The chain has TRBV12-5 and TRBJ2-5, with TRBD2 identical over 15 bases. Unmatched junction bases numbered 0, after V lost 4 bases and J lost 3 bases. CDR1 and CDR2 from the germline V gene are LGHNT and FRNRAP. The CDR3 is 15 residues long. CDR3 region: CASGWTSGGEETQYF. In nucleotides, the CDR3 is TGTGCTAGTGGTTGGACTAGCGGGGGGGAAGAGACCCAGTACTTC.

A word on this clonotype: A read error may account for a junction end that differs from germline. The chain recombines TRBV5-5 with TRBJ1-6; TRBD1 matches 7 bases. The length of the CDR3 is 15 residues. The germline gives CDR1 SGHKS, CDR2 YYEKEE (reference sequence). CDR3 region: CVSSSSGQVPFLIHF. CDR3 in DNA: TGTGTCAGCAGCTCTTCAGGACAGGTGCCCTTTTTGATCCACTTT.

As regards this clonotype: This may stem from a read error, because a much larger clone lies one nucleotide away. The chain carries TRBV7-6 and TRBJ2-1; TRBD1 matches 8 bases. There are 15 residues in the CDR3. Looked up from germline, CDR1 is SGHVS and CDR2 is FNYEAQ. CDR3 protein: CASCLAQGGNNEQFF. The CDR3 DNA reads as TGTGCCAGCTGCTTAGCACAGGGGGGAAACAATGAGCAGTTCTTC.

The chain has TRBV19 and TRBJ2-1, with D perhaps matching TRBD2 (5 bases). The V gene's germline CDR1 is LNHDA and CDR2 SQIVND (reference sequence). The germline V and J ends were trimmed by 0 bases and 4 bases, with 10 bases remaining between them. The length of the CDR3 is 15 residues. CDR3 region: CASSIDLAWYNEQFF. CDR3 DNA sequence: TGTGCCAGTAGTATAGATCTAGCTTGGTACAATGAGCAGTTCTTC.

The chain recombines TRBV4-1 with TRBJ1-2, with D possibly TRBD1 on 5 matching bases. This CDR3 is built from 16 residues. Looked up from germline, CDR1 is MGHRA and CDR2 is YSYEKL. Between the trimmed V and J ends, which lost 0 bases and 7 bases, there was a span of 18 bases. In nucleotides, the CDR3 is TGCGCCAGCAGCCAAGATACCCCCCCGACAGTGGGTGGCTACACCTTC. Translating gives CASSQDTPPTVGGYTF.